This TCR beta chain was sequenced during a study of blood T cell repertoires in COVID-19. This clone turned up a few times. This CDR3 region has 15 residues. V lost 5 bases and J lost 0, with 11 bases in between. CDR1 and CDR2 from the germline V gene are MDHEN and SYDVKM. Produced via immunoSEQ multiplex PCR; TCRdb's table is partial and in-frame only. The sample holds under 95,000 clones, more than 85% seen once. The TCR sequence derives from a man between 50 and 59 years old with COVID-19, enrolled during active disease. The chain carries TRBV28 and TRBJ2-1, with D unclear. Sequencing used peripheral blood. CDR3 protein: CASSPRTSSYNEQFF. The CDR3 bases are TGTGCCAGCAGTCCCCGTACGAGCTCCTACAATGAGCAGTTCTTC.